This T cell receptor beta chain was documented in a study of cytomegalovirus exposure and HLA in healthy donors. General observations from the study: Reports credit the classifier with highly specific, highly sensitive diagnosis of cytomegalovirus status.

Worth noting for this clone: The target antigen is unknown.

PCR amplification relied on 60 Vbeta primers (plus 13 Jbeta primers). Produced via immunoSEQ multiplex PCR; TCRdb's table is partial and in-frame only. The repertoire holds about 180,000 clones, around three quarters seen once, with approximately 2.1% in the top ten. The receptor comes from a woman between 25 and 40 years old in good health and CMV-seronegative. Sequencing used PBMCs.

Here the CDR3 DNA reads TGTGCCAGCAATGCAGGGCCCCTGAACACCGGGGAGCTGTTTTTT. Residues: CASNAGPLNTGELFF. The chain couples TRBV2 to TRBJ2-2, with D perhaps TRBD1 (5 bases). The V gene lost 7 bases and the J gene lost 1 base, with 13 bases spanning the gap. CDR3 size: 15 residues. CDR1 SNHLY and CDR2 FYNNEI come from the germline V gene.